Listed here is a single T cell receptor beta chain. Its antigen remains unidentified. Trimming shortened V by 5 bases and J by 0 bases, and 8 bases separated the two germline ends. Germline V lookup: CDR1 MNHEY, CDR2 SVGEGT. There are 14 residues in the CDR3. These data are taken from a study of T cell responses to AZD1222 COVID-19 vaccine. Study-wide results and limits: The breadth and depth of Spike-specific TCRs increased once two AZD1222 doses had been given. AZD1222 recipients seropositive at baseline numbered only 5 to 7. Unmutated variant regions are reportedly the target of nearly half of TCRs that are spike-specific. Donors, mostly white British, included more females; clonal diversity was possibly underestimated.

Sequencing was performed with immunoSEQ multiplex PCR; in TCRdb, only in-frame clones are kept and a portion is missing. The sample includes fewer than 200,000 clones, approximately 92% of them seen just once. This TCR derives from an adult who received the MenACWY meningococcal vaccine as a control. The starting material was peripheral blood, obtained 28 days after the second dose of the MenACWY control vaccine. This chain joins TRBV6-2 or TRBV6-3 and TRBJ1-5; D might be TRBD1 (6 bases). CDR3 in DNA: TGTGCCAGCAGTGGACAGTATAGCAATCAGCCCCAGCATTTT. Protein product: CASSGQYSNQPQHF.